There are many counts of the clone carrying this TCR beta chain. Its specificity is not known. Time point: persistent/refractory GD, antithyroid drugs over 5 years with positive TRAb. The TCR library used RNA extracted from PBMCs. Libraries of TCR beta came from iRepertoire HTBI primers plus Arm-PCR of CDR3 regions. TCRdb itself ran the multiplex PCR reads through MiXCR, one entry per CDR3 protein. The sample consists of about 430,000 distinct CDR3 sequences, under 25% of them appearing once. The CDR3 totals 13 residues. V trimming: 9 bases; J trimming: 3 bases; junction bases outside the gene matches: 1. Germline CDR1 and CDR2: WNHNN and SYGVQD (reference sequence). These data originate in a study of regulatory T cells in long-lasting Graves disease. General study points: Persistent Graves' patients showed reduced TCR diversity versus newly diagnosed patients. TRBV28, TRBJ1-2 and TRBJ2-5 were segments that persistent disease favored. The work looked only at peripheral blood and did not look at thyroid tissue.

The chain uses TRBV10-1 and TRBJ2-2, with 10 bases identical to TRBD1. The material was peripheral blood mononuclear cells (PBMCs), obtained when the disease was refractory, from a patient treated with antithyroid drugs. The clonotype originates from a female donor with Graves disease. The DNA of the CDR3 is TGCGCCAGTGGACAGGGGGACACCGGGGAGCTGTTTTTT. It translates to CASGQGDTGELFF.